These T cell receptor beta chains were read from a single sample in a study of cytomegalovirus exposure and HLA in healthy donors. Clones were sequenced by immunoSEQ multiplex PCR, and TCRdb holds only the in-frame ones, with some missing. The table records more than 150,000 clones, 77% of them present only once. The sequencing sample was made of PBMCs. The receptors stem from a man aged 18 to 30 in good health and CMV-seronegative. Both conserved end residues are part of each CDR3. The order of the fields is V gene, J gene, clone size, D gene, CDR3 DNA, CDR3 protein. A D gene is named only where the DNA matches it firmly. The listing skips clone size in some rows; elsewhere it reads once, few, many or a size class.

TRBV13	TRBJ2-5	NA	TRBD1	TGTGCCAGCAGCTTAGCCGGGACAGGGGGCTTTGAGACCCAGTACTTC	CASSLAGTGGFETQYF
TRBV7-9	TRBJ2-5	NA	NA	TGTGCCAGCAGCCTCTTCCCGGAGGAAGAGACCCAGTACTTC	CASSLFPEEETQYF
TRBV25-1	TRBJ2-3	NA	TRBD1	TGTGCCAGCAGCCGCCGACAGGGAGTAGATACGCAGTATTTT	CASSRRQGVDTQYF
TRBV6-5	TRBJ1-2	few	NA	TGTGCCAGCAGTTACTCGGGTACAGGGCAGAATGGCTACACCTTC	CASSYSGTGQNGYTF
TRBV7-2	TRBJ1-1	NA	NA	TGTGCCAGCAGCTATCACAGAGAAGCTTTCTTT	CASSYHREAFF
TRBV4-1	TRBJ1-2	few	NA	TGCGCCAGCAGCCAAGAGGGCCGGGGAGGGGTGTCTGGCTACACCTTC	CASSQEGRGGVSGYTF
TRBV5-1	TRBJ1-6	NA	NA	TGCGCCAGCAGCCAGGGCGGGGGTAATTCACCCCTCCACTTT	CASSQGGGNSPLHF
TRBV6-4	TRBJ2-6	NA	TRBD1	TGTGCCAGCACTCCCGGGACAGGGGCCGGGGCCAACGTCCTGACTTTC	CASTPGTGAGANVLTF
TRBV5-4	TRBJ2-5	NA	NA	TGTGCCAGCAACCGGCGCGGGGACCAAGAGACCCAGTACTTC	CASNRRGDQETQYF
TRBV7-7	TRBJ2-2	once	TRBD2	TGTGCTAGCAGCTTAGCCCTTACTAGCGGCCCAGGGGAGCTGTTTTTT	CASSLALTSGPGELFF
TRBV10-3	TRBJ2-1	NA	TRBD2	TGTGCCATCAGTGGAGGCCAAGGACTAGCGGGAGGGCCGAAGTCCTACAATGAGCAGTTCTTC	CAISGGQGLAGGPKSYNEQFF
TRBV5-6	TRBJ1-6	NA	TRBD1	TGTGCCAGCAGTTTCGGACAGGGAAGGGGTAATTCACCCCTCCACTTT	CASSFGQGRGNSPLHF
TRBV7-3	TRBJ2-5	NA	NA	TGTGCCAGCAGCATGTTCGTCGAAGAGACCCAGTACTTC	CASSMFVEETQYF
TRBV7-9	TRBJ2-7	NA	TRBD1	TGTGCCAGCAGCTTAACAGGGGGCTACGAGCAGTACTTC	CASSLTGGYEQYF
TRBV11-2	TRBJ2-1	NA	NA	TGTGCCAGCAGCTTATTTTTAGCGGACCCTTACAATGAGCAGTTCTTC	CASSLFLADPYNEQFF
TRBV4-1	TRBJ2-7	once	TRBD2	TGCGCCAGCAGCCAAGGGTCGGCTAGCGGCTACGAGCAGTACTTC	CASSQGSASGYEQYF